The rows below give T cell receptor beta chains drawn from one sample of a study of cytomegalovirus exposure and HLA in healthy donors. Produced via immunoSEQ multiplex PCR; TCRdb's table is partial and in-frame only. The sample contains roughly 290,000 clones, about 90% of which appear only once. Sequencing was performed on PBMCs. Receptor source: a woman in her late teens or twenties in good health and CMV-seronegative. Both conserved end residues are part of each CDR3. Each record gives: D gene, J gene, clone size, V gene, CDR3 DNA, CDR3 protein. The D gene is left open where the match is weak. Not every row has a clone size; where given, it reads once, few, many or a size class.

TRBD2,TRBJ2-5,.,TRBV6-5,TGTGCCAGCACTCGGGGACTACAAGAGACCCAGTACTTC,CASTRGLQETQYF
.,TRBJ1-6,.,TRBV19,TGTGCCAGTAGTATAGGAGTTGGGACACAAACGCTCTATAATTCACCCCTCCACTTT,CASSIGVGTQTLYNSPLHF
.,TRBJ1-6,.,TRBV25-1,TGTGCCAGCAGTCCCAGATTTGATTCACCCCTCCACTTT,CASSPRFDSPLHF
TRBD1,TRBJ1-1,.,TRBV5-6,TGTGCCAGCAGCTCTGAGGTATGGACAGGGCAATACACTGAAGCTTTCTTT,CASSSEVWTGQYTEAFF
TRBD2,TRBJ2-1,once,TRBV14,TGTGCCAGCAGCCAAGGGTCTAGCGGGGGCCGTGGAGAGCAGTTCTTC,CASSQGSSGGRGEQFF
TRBD1,TRBJ1-5,.,TRBV30,TGTGCCTGGAGTCTCGGACAGGGCAATCAGCCCCAGCATTTT,CAWSLGQGNQPQHF
TRBD1,TRBJ1-6,.,TRBV6-1,TGTGCCAGCAGGACAGGGGGGATAAATTCACCCCTCCACTTT,CASRTGGINSPLHF
.,TRBJ1-5,.,TRBV5-1,TGCGCCAGCAGCCCAGGGACTAAAAGCAATCAGCCCCAGCATTTT,CASSPGTKSNQPQHF
TRBD2,TRBJ2-3,.,TRBV11-2,TGTGCCAGCAGCCGACCCCGAGGTCAAGCGGGGGGGCCAGATACGCAGTATTTT,CASSRPRGQAGGPDTQYF
TRBD1,TRBJ1-1,.,TRBV7-2,TGTGCCAGCAGCTACACGACAGGGGGGAATGAAGCTTTCTTT,CASSYTTGGNEAFF
TRBD1,TRBJ1-2,.,TRBV6-6,TGTGCCAGCAACACCGGGACAGGGCTTATCTATGGCTACACCTTC,CASNTGTGLIYGYTF
.,TRBJ2-1,.,TRBV5-4,TGTGCCAGCAGCTTGGGCCAGGGAACTTACAATGAGCAGTTCTTC,CASSLGQGTYNEQFF
.,TRBJ1-1,.,TRBV7-6,TGTGCCAGCAGCTTAGGACACACAGGGAACACTGAAGCTTTCTTT,CASSLGHTGNTEAFF
.,TRBJ2-3,.,TRBV4-2,TGTGCCAGCAGCCAAGTGGCTATTAGCGGCACAGATACGCAGTATTTT,CASSQVAISGTDTQYF
.,TRBJ2-7,.,TRBV18,TGTGCCAGCTCAGCTGGTCCAGGATCTTCCTACGAGCAGTACTTC,CASSAGPGSSYEQYF
TRBD2,TRBJ2-6,.,TRBV7-8,TGTGCCAGCAGCTTACCCGGGGGGGTTTCCTTTGGTGGGGCCAACGTCCTGACTTTC,CASSLPGGVSFGGANVLTF